Described below is a single T cell receptor (beta chain) sequence and its context. The entry originates in a study of metastatic and nonmetastatic thyroid tumors. Each patient went into thyroid surgery without having received any treatment. With 0 bases removed from V and 2 bases from J, the gap between germline ends came to 8 bases. This CDR3 is built from 15 residues. In germline, CDR1 is MNHEY, CDR2 SVGEGT. Using MiXCR, TCRdb re-called clones from the PCR reads. The top ten clones hold over 45% of a sample with 3,500 to 5,000 clones, roughly 36% of them seen once. The V gene is TRBV6-2 or TRBV6-3, the J gene TRBJ1-5; D is unresolved. This TCR was sampled from a female donor with papillary thyroid cancer or a benign thyroid nodule (not recorded which). Some clones in this sample may be carry-over from other donors' samples. The specimen sequenced was tumor tissue. The CDR3 reads CASSYSRGGNQPQHF. CDR3 nucleotides: TGTGCCAGCAGTTACTCACGCGGGGGCAATCAGCCCCAGCATTTT.